This TCR beta chain is drawn from a study of shared clonotypes between healthy human individuals. Regarding the study as a whole: Naive CD4 clonotype sharing across a few donors was approximately 5%.

CDR1 is MNHNS, CDR2 SASEGT, per germline. The junction had 3 bases not matched to a gene; V was cut back by 6 bases and J by 2 bases. There are 13 residues in the CDR3. Into CD45RA+ naive and CD45RA-negative memory subsets, the CD4+ cells were split. Assay used: immunoSEQ multiplex PCR; TCRdb lists only in-frame clones, some missing. The profile shows more than 2,000,000 clones, 85% to 95% of them singletons. Notes on this clone: Its antigen is as yet unknown. Other DNA variants within this sample encode the same CDR3.

This TCR derives from a man aged 18 to 29 in good health. Some clones in this sample may be carry-over from other donors' samples. The chain joins TRBV6-1 to TRBJ1-2, with 7 bases aligning to TRBD1. Sequenced sample: naive CD4+ T cells from PBMCs. The sample's subset: CD45RA+ positively selected. The CDR3 loop is CASSEQGNYGYTF. The DNA of the CDR3 is TGTGCCAGCAGCGAACAGGGGAACTATGGCTACACCTTC.